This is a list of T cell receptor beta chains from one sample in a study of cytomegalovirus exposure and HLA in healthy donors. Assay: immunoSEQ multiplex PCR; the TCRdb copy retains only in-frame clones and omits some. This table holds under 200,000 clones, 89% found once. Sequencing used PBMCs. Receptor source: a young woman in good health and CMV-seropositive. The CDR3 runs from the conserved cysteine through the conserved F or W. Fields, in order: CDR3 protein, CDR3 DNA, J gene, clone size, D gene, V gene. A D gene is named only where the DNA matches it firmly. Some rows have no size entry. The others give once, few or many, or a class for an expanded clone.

CSVAGTSRSNEQFF | TGCAGCGTTGCCGGGACTAGTAGGTCTAATGAGCAGTTCTTC | TRBJ2-1 | NA | TRBD2 | TRBV29-1
CASSKSTGEQYF | TGTGCCAGCAGTAAATCGACAGGCGAGCAGTACTTC | TRBJ2-7 | once | NA | TRBV2
CASSEQIFYGYTF | TGTGCCAGCAGCGAACAGATCTTCTATGGCTACACCTTC | TRBJ1-2 | NA | NA | TRBV9
CASSPSFLSGRAPGELFF | TGCGCCAGCAGCCCCTCCTTTCTTAGCGGGAGGGCCCCCGGGGAGCTGTTTTTT | TRBJ2-2 | NA | TRBD2 | TRBV4-3
CASSPSQGKGYTF | TGTGCCAGCTCACCGTCACAGGGGAAAGGCTACACCTTC | TRBJ1-2 | NA | TRBD1 | TRBV18
CASSLSSGIFSYNEQFF | TGTGCCAGTAGTCTCTCTAGCGGGATCTTCTCCTACAATGAGCAGTTCTTC | TRBJ2-1 | NA | TRBD2 | TRBV19
CASSAWTGGVLELFF | TGTGCCAGTAGTGCTTGGACAGGGGGGGTTCTGGAGCTGTTTTTT | TRBJ2-2 | NA | TRBD1 | TRBV19
CASSPGGALGNTIYF | TGTGCCAGCAGCCCCGGGGGGGCGCTGGGAAACACCATATATTTT | TRBJ1-3 | NA | NA | TRBV7-2
CASSVVAGLNTEAFF | TGTGCCAGCAGCGTAGTGGCGGGGTTGAACACTGAAGCTTTCTTT | TRBJ1-1 | once | NA | TRBV9
CASSLYRQETQYF | TGTGCCAGCAGCTTGTATCGCCAAGAGACCCAGTACTTC | TRBJ2-5 | once | NA | TRBV7-2
CSVEVAGKETQYF | TGCAGCGTTGAAGTAGCGGGAAAAGAGACCCAGTACTTC | TRBJ2-5 | NA | TRBD2 | TRBV29-1
CASSPPSRTGGGSTEAFF | TGTGCCAGCTCACCACCGTCTAGGACAGGGGGAGGTAGCACTGAAGCTTTCTTT | TRBJ1-1 | few | TRBD1 | TRBV18
CASSPQPAGAEETQYF | TGTGCCAGCAGCCCTCAGCCAGCGGGAGCGGAAGAGACCCAGTACTTC | TRBJ2-5 | NA | TRBD2 | TRBV13
CASSLFPSNEQFF | TGCGCCAGCAGCTTGTTTCCCTCCAATGAGCAGTTCTTC | TRBJ2-1 | NA | NA | TRBV5-1
CATRPGSYNEQFF | TGTGCCACCCGCCCCGGGTCTTACAATGAGCAGTTCTTC | TRBJ2-1 | NA | NA | TRBV28